A selection of T cell receptor beta chains follows, all from one sample in a study of control samples from healthy donors and cancer patients. Data came from immunoSEQ multiplex PCR; TCRdb stores just in-frame clones and leaves some out. The sample yields 90,000 to 100,000 clones, about 79% seen once. Sequenced input: blood. Source of these receptors: a woman in her twenties or thirties in good health. Each CDR3 is given with its conserved first and last residue.

CDR3,J,V
CASGWGTSPDTQYF,TRBJ2-3,TRBV12-5
CAWSLGAGTGLHEQFF,TRBJ2-1,TRBV30
CASSIQGALGETQYF,TRBJ2-5,TRBV2
CASSEGRHSGANVLTF,TRBJ2-6,TRBV5-1
CASSEGAGGGAYETQYF,TRBJ2-5,TRBV9
CASSFGSGAGVGDTQYF,TRBJ2-3,TRBV5-1
CASSSGTVSEKLFF,TRBJ1-4,TRBV5-5
CASSQVWGQGARGYTF,TRBJ1-2,TRBV3-1/TRBV3-2
CASSEGRGGSRNTQYF,TRBJ2-3,TRBV6-1
CASSLVAGGTEQFF,TRBJ2-1,TRBV5-1
CASSKGTRGGADTQYF,TRBJ2-3,TRBV21-1
CASRLGDPAYEQYF,TRBJ2-7,TRBV5-8
CASSTSGGEGNEQYF,TRBJ2-7,TRBV9
CASRKGVLQETQYF,TRBJ2-5,TRBV27
CASSPAKSNSPLHF,TRBJ1-6,TRBV18